The 14 T cell receptor beta chains listed next were all sequenced from one sample in a study of neoadjuvant nivolumab and ipilimumab in lung cancer. Clones were read by immunoSEQ multiplex PCR, and TCRdb kept only the in-frame ones, dropping some. This table has over 25,000 clones, less than 90% appearing once. The specimen was peripheral blood, collected before neoadjuvant nivolumab, alone or with ipilimumab. These receptors all come from an adult with non-small cell lung cancer.

The chain joins TRBV5-4 to TRBJ1-6; no reliable D call. The ends were cut back, 5 bases at V and 0 bases at J, with 9 bases in the middle. The CDR3 spans 15 residues. CDR1 is SGHNT and CDR2 is YYREEE in the germline V gene (reference sequence). For the CDR3, the DNA is TGTGCCAGCAGTACCGTTAGCTCCTATAATTCACCCCTCCACTTT. Protein sequence: CASSTVSSYNSPLHF.

J is TRBJ1-3 and V is TRBV6-1; TRBD1 agrees at 9 bases. The CDR3 has 15 amino acids. The germline CDR1 and CDR2 sequences are MNHNS and SASEGT. V was clipped by 5 bases and J by 2 bases; unmatched bases: 4. CDR3 nucleotide sequence: TGTGCCAGCAGTCCCCGGACAGGGGCTGGAAACACCATATATTTT. Translating gives CASSPRTGAGNTIYF.

The rearrangement uses TRBV4-3 and TRBJ2-7; D unclear. V was cut by 1 base and J by 6 bases, with 10 bases left in between. Germline V gene data show CDR1 as LGHNA and CDR2 as YSLEER. The CDR3 totals 13 residues. CDR3 nucleotide sequence: TGCGCCAGCAGCCAAGCGACCGAACTCGAGCAGTACTTC. It yields the protein CASSQATELEQYF.

The chain links TRBV5-1 to TRBJ2-7, with D perhaps TRBD1 (6 bases). In germline, CDR1 is SGHRS, CDR2 YFSETQ. V was pared by 0 bases and J by 2 bases, with 12 bases between. This CDR3 is built from 15 residues. This CDR3 reads CASSLDQGTPYEQYF. As DNA, the CDR3 is TGCGCCAGCAGCTTGGACCAGGGGACACCCTACGAGCAGTACTTC.

V usage is TRBV5-4 and J usage is TRBJ2-5, with 9 nucleotides matching TRBD1. Germline values: CDR1 SGHNT, CDR2 YYREEE (reference sequence). The length of the CDR3 is 15 residues. Trimming at V came to 4 bases and at J to 3 bases, leaving 7 bases not matched to a gene. The chain's CDR3 is CASSIPGQGKETQYF. DNA of the CDR3: TGTGCCAGCAGCATTCCGGGACAGGGAAAAGAGACCCAGTACTTC. The variable domain in full, with the rest retrieved from reference TRBV5-4 and TRBJ2-5, is ETGVTQSPTHLIKTRGQQVTLRCSSQSGHNTVSWYQQALGQGPQFIFQYYREEENGRGNFPPRFSGLQFPNYSSELNVNALELDDSALYLCASSIPGQGKETQYFGPGTRLLVL.

The J gene is TRBJ2-6, the V gene TRBV2; unclear D gene. V lost 4 bases to trimming and J lost 0 bases, with 7 bases between them. Germline V lookup: CDR1 SNHLY, CDR2 FYNNEI. CDR3 length: 15 amino acids. The DNA of the CDR3 is TGTGCCAGCAGTGCCGGTGCCTCTGGGGCCAACGTCCTGACTTTC. Amino acid sequence: CASSAGASGANVLTF. Supplemented by reference TRBV2 and TRBJ2-6, the full variable domain reads EPEVTQTPSHQVTQMGQEVILRCVPISNHLYFYWYRQILGQKVEFLVSFYNNEISEKSEIFDDQFSVERPDGSNFTLKIRSTKLEDSAMYFCASSAGASGANVLTFGAGSRLTVL.

V is TRBV9 and J is TRBJ2-4; weak D call: TRBD2 (8 bases). Trimming took off 0 bases at V and 1 base at J, with 14 bases between the two ends. The germline gives CDR1 SGDLS, CDR2 YYNGEE. This CDR3 comprises 17 residues. For the CDR3, the DNA is TGTGCCAGCAGCGTAGAGGGACAGCGGGGGGCCAAAAACATTCAGTACTTC. It specifies CASSVEGQRGAKNIQYF.

The rearrangement joins TRBV5-1 to TRBJ2-7, with a tentative D call TRBD1 (6 bases). CDR3 length equals 12 residues. The V gene lost 5 bases and the J gene lost 0 bases, with 6 bases spanning the gap. Germline CDR1 SGHRS, CDR2 YFSETQ. DNA for the CDR3: TGCGCCAGCAGGGACAGCTCCTACGAGCAGTACTTC. Translating gives CASRDSSYEQYF.

The sample holds a few counts of this clone. Here the CDR3 reads CASRGRGREYGYTF. CDR3 nucleotides: TGTGCCAGCAGGGGCCGAGGGAGGGAGTATGGCTACACCTTC. The V gene is TRBV5-8, the J gene TRBJ1-2; no firm D call. CDR3 length equals 14 residues. V was pared by 5 bases and J by 5 bases, with 16 bases between. The germline V gene encodes CDR1 SGHTS and CDR2 YDEGEE. Together with reference TRBV5-8 and TRBJ1-2, the CDR3 gives the full variable domain: EAGVTQSPTHLIKTRGQQATLRCSPISGHTSVYWYQQALGLGLQFLLWYDEGEERNRGNFPPRFSGRQFPNYSSELNVNALELEDSALYLCASRGRGREYGYTFGSGTRLTVV.

This clone was detected a few times. The chain links TRBV6-4 to TRBJ2-2, with a tentative D call TRBD1 (5 bases). Germline loops: CDR1 MRHNA, CDR2 SNTAGT. The CDR3 is made up of 16 amino acids. V was shortened by 5 bases and J by 1 base, with 14 bases between the two germline ends. The CDR3 DNA reads TGTGCCAGCAGTCCGCTTTCAGGGCTGAACACCGGGGAGCTGTTTTTT. Protein: CASSPLSGLNTGELFF.

The chain links TRBV5-1 to TRBJ2-7; 7 bases line up with TRBD1. Trimming removed 5 bases from V and 0 bases from J; junction bases left unmatched: 5. Germline CDR1 SGHRS, CDR2 YFSETQ. The CDR3 contains 14 residues. In DNA, the CDR3 is TGCGCCAGCAGACGACAGGGAGACTCCTACGAGCAGTACTTC. This sequence encodes CASRRQGDSYEQYF.

J is TRBJ1-3 and V is TRBV7-9; TRBD1 is a possible D gene (5 bases). The germline V gene encodes CDR1 SEHNR and CDR2 FQNEAQ (reference sequence). Trimming left V 6 bases short and J 0 bases short, with 21 bases between. This CDR3 has 18 amino acids. In DNA form, the CDR3 reads TGTGCCAGCAGTTTTTTTCCCCCGACAGTAAACTCTGGAAACACCATATATTTT. Amino acid sequence: CASSFFPPTVNSGNTIYF. Full variable domain (missing parts from reference TRBV7-9 and TRBJ1-3): DTGVSQNPRHKITKRGQNVTFRCDPISEHNRLYWYRQTLGQGPEFLTYFQNEAQLEKSRLLSDRFSAERPKGSFSTLEIQRTEQGDSAMYLCASSFFPPTVNSGNTIYFGEGSWLTVV.

V and J are TRBV9 and TRBJ2-5; 9 positions agree with TRBD2. The CDR3 is 16 residues long. With V trimmed by 2 bases and J by 3 bases, 8 bases remained unmatched. The germline gives CDR1 SGDLS, CDR2 YYNGEE. The CDR3 here is CASSVPAGGGEETQYF. The CDR3 DNA is TGTGCCAGCAGCGTCCCCGCTGGCGGGGGGGAAGAGACCCAGTACTTC.

This chain joins TRBV5-1 and TRBJ1-4; D ambiguous. The CDR3 has 13 residues. V was shortened by 0 bases and J by 4 bases, with 4 bases between the two germline ends. Germline lookup yields CDR1 SGHRS and CDR2 YFSETQ. CDR3 loop: CASSLEDNEKLFF. In nucleotides, the CDR3 is TGCGCCAGCAGCTTGGAGGATAATGAAAAACTGTTTTTT.